The rows below give T cell receptor beta chains drawn from one sample of a study of a mutant IDH1 vaccine in newly diagnosed glioma. Libraries were prepared by immunoSEQ multiplex PCR; TCRdb keeps only in-frame clonotypes and omits some of them. Among some 70,000 clones listed, more than 65% were seen once. The sample here was PBMCs, taken from a glioma patient treated with radiotherapy, temozolomide or both. Receptors originate from a man aged 50 to 59 with glioma. Both conserved end residues are part of each CDR3. D genes are given only for firm matches. A row's size may be missing; if present it is once, few, many or a size class.

>TRBV4-1|TRBJ1-2|.|.
TGCGCCAGCAACGGACTAGGCGTTGGCTACACCTTC
CASNGLGVGYTF
>TRBV7-9|TRBJ2-3|.|.
TGTGCCACAGACCGGGGACGCACAGATACGCAGTATTTT
CATDRGRTDTQYF
>TRBV10-3|TRBJ2-6|.|TRBD2
TGTGCCAACAGCGGGGATGGGGCCAACGTCCTGACTTTC
CANSGDGANVLTF
>TRBV18|TRBJ2-5|once|.
TGTGCCAGCTCACCAGGGCAGCAAGAGACCCAGTACTTC
CASSPGQQETQYF
>TRBV20-1|TRBJ2-1|.|.
TGCAGTGCTACCAGCGGGAATGAGCAGTTCTTC
CSATSGNEQFF
>TRBV5-6|TRBJ1-6|.|TRBD1
TGTGCCAGCAGCTCCGGGACAGGGCCCTTCGGTTCACCCCTCCACTTT
CASSSGTGPFGSPLHF
>TRBV19|TRBJ2-2|.|TRBD1
TGTGCCAGTACCAGGGTAGGGCAGGGGGTCACCGGGGAGCTGTTTTTT
CASTRVGQGVTGELFF
>TRBV6-6|TRBJ1-2|.|TRBD1
TGTGCCAGCAACCAGAGACGGGACAGTCCTAACTATGGCTACACCTTC
CASNQRRDSPNYGYTF
>TRBV7-2|TRBJ2-3|.|TRBD1
TGTGCCAGCAGCCCACAGGGGTGGGGGACGCAGTATTTT
CASSPQGWGTQYF
>TRBV4-2|TRBJ2-1|.|.
TGTGCCAGCAGCCAAGAGTTGGGGCGGAATGAGCAGTTCTTC
CASSQELGRNEQFF
>TRBV4-2|TRBJ1-1|.|.
TGTGCCAGCGGCCGACAGAACACTGAAGCTTTCTTT
CASGRQNTEAFF
>TRBV5-8|TRBJ1-2|.|TRBD1
TGTGCCAGCAGGCTGACAGGGGGCGATGGCTACACCTTC
CASRLTGGDGYTF
>TRBV10-1|TRBJ1-4|.|TRBD1
TGCGCCAGCAGTGAAGGGGGCCGGGATGAAAAACTGTTTTTT
CASSEGGRDEKLFF
>TRBV6-1|TRBJ2-5|.|TRBD1
TGTGCCAGCAGTGAAAATTCGGGACAGCAAGAGACCCAGTACTTC
CASSENSGQQETQYF
>TRBV6-1|TRBJ1-1|many|.
TGTGCCAGCAGTGTAGGGGCGGGGGGCGAGAGCACTGAAGCTTTCTTT
CASSVGAGGESTEAFF
>TRBV2|TRBJ1-2|.|.
TGTGCCAGCAGTGAAGGACGCAGCGTAGACTATGGCTACACCTTC
CASSEGRSVDYGYTF
>TRBV29-1|TRBJ2-7|.|.
TGCAGCGCCGCTTCCCGCGGATACGAGCAGTACTTC
CSAASRGYEQYF
>TRBV6-6|TRBJ2-7|.|TRBD2
TGTGCCAGCAGTTCCCCTACTCTAGCGGGCACCTACGAGCAGTACTTC
CASSSPTLAGTYEQYF
>TRBV30|TRBJ1-6|.|.
TGTGCCTGGAGTGTATTAGGCGGAGCCGATTCACCCCTCCACTTT
CAWSVLGGADSPLHF
>TRBV15|TRBJ1-3|.|.
TGTGCCACCAGCCCCAACGCACTATACACCATATATTTT
CATSPNALYTIYF
>TRBV5-1|TRBJ1-4|.|.
TGCGCCAGCAGCTTGAGTCCGAAGAAGGGGGAAAAACTGTTTTTT
CASSLSPKKGEKLFF
>TRBV5-1|TRBJ2-2|.|.
TGCGCCAGCAGCTCCCCCGGGGAGCTGTTTTTT
CASSSPGELFF
>TRBV27|TRBJ2-1|.|TRBD1
TGTGCCAGCAGTCCGGGACAGGGATTGAAATCCTACAATGAGCAGTTCTTC
CASSPGQGLKSYNEQFF
>TRBV19|TRBJ1-1|.|.
TGTGCCAGTAGTATAGCCAGGGAAGAAGCTTTCTTT
CASSIAREEAFF
>TRBV7-2|TRBJ1-2|.|TRBD1
TGTGCCAGCAGCTATGGAACAGGGGGAGATGGCTACACCTTC
CASSYGTGGDGYTF
>TRBV4-3|TRBJ2-1|.|TRBD1
TGCGCCAGCAGCCGACTACAGGGGACGCCCTACAATGAGCAGTTCTTC
CASSRLQGTPYNEQFF
>TRBV2|TRBJ2-7|.|TRBD1
TGTGCCACTACAGGGGGCCGGGGCTACGAGCAGTACTTC
CATTGGRGYEQYF
>TRBV2|TRBJ2-3|once|.
TGTGCCAGCATGCGGGACAGTAGCACAGATACGCAGTATTTT
CASMRDSSTDTQYF
>TRBV4-1|TRBJ1-1|.|.
TGCGCCAGCAGCCCTGCCCCACTGGGCACTGAAGCTTTCTTT
CASSPAPLGTEAFF
>TRBV5-1|TRBJ2-5|.|.
TGCGCCAGCAGCCCCTCCCCGCAGGGGAAGACCCAGTACTTC
CASSPSPQGKTQYF
>TRBV10-3|TRBJ1-1|few|.
TGTGCCATCAGTGATCTTGGGGAAAGTACTGAAGCTTTCTTT
CAISDLGESTEAFF